In this sample, the clone carrying this T cell receptor (beta chain) turned up a few times. Its target is unknown. This CDR3 contains 12 residues. Germline V gene lookup returns CDR1 MDHEN and CDR2 SYDVKM. With V trimmed by 7 bases and J by 7 bases, 7 bases remained unmatched. This specimen comes from a study of regulatory T cells in long-lasting Graves disease. Study-level information: Persistence in Graves' disease required over 5 years of antithyroid drugs plus positive TSH receptor antibodies.

The TCR beta library used iRepertoire HTBI primers with Arm-PCR amplification of CDR3. TCRdb reanalysed the multiplex PCR reads using MiXCR and keeps one entry per CDR3 protein. The sample holds 650,000 to 700,000 distinct CDR3 sequences, around 30% seen once. Time point noted: persistent/refractory GD, antithyroid drugs over 5 years with positive TRAb. Making the TCR library involved RNA that had been extracted from PBMCs. General observations from the study: Patients with persistent Graves' had lower TCR diversity than newly diagnosed patients.

V is TRBV28 and J is TRBJ2-7, with 7 positions matching TRBD1. Sequenced here: peripheral blood mononuclear cells (PBMCs), sampled when the disease was refractory, from a patient treated with antithyroid drugs. The TCR was taken from a female donor with Graves disease. For the CDR3, the DNA is TGTGCCAGCACCACAGGGGCTCGGGAGCAGTACTTC. Its translation: CASTTGAREQYF.